These 27 T cell receptor beta chains were sequenced from one sample in a study of tumor and adjacent non-tumor tissue in lung cancer. Three rounds of nested PCR, following a modified ARM-PCR protocol, produced the TCRbeta library. TCRdb re-called the multiplex PCR reads with MiXCR, one entry per CDR3 protein. The sample carries roughly 81,000 distinct CDR3 sequences, approximately 57% recorded once. RNA was extracted from bulk tissue without any cell sorting. The specimen sequenced was lung tumor tissue. These receptors were collected from a man aged 65 to 85 with non-small cell lung cancer.

Regarding this clonotype: A much bigger clone sits one base away, suggesting this may be a read error. V and J are TRBV12-3 or TRBV12-4 and TRBJ1-1; no clear D. The CDR3 contains 14 residues. The CDR3 nucleotides read TGTGCCGGCAGTTTAGATTCGGGGTCGACTGAAGCTTTCTTT. Its translation is CAGSLDSGSTEAFF.

With respect to this clonotype: A read error is possible here, since a much larger clone lies one base away. The chain has TRBV10-2 and TRBJ2-7, with D unresolved. The V gene lost 5 bases and the J gene lost 5 bases, with 10 bases spanning the gap. This CDR3 comprises 12 residues. Germline V gene sequence: CDR1 WSHSY, CDR2 SAAADI. Here the CDR3 reads CASSMRNNEQYF. DNA of the CDR3: TGCGCCAGCAGTATGCGGAACAACGAGCAGTACTTC.

Comments on this clonotype: This may come from a read error, since a much larger clone is one base off. The chain recombines TRBV30 with TRBJ1-1; D gene unclear. The CDR3 spans 13 residues. Germline CDR1 and CDR2: GTSNPN and SVGIG (reference sequence). The CDR3 nucleotides are TGTGCCTGGGAGCGTCTCGGGATTACTGAAACTTTCTTT. This translates into CAWERLGITETFF.

With regard to this clonotype: In this CDR3 the conserved last residue, phenylalanine or tryptophan, is missing, so a read error is likely. V gene TRBV11-2 combines with J gene TRBJ2-7; the match to TRBD2 covers 9 bases. Germline-derived CDR1 and CDR2 are SGHAT and FQNNGV. The CDR3 is 14 residues long. The CDR3 loop reads CACSRAGGVCEQYL. For the CDR3, the DNA is TGTGCCTGCAGTAGAGCGGGAGGCGTGTGCGAGCAGTACCTC.

Concerning this clonotype itself: One end of the junction is discordant with germline, which a read error may explain. V usage is TRBV5-5 and J usage is TRBJ2-1; D uncertain. Per the germline V gene, CDR1 is SGHKS and CDR2 is YYEKEE (reference sequence). The CDR3 length is 14 residues. This CDR3 is CTSSLASATNEQLF. Written as DNA, the CDR3 is TGTACCAGCAGCTTGGCCTCGGCGACCAATGAGCAGCTCTTC.

This clonotype has at least ten counts. V is TRBV6-5 and J is TRBJ2-5, with D perhaps TRBD1 (5 bases). Trimming took off 4 bases at V and 2 bases at J, with 8 bases between the two ends. The CDR3 totals 13 residues. CDR1 is MNHEY and CDR2 is SVGAGI in the germline V gene. CDR3 protein: CASSSGAQETQYF. CDR3 DNA sequence: TGTGCCAGCAGTTCTGGGGCTCAAGAGACCCAGTACTTC.

Ten or more counts support this clonotype. One base away lies a much larger clone, so this may be a sequencing read error. The V and J genes are TRBV29-1 and TRBJ2-7; a possible D gene is TRBD1 (5 bases). Germline V CDR1 and CDR2: SQVTM, ANQGSEA. The CDR3 totals 13 residues. The CDR3 protein is CGLACVRDYEQYF. The DNA for the CDR3 is TGCGGCTTGGCTTGTGTCAGGGACTACGAGCAGTACTTC.

The chain has TRBV12-3 or TRBV12-4 and TRBJ2-3, with D tentatively TRBD2 (6 bases). This CDR3 is built from 15 residues. Trimming took 9 bases from V and 7 from J, leaving 23 bases between them. The CDR3 DNA sequence: TGTGCCAGGAGCCCCCCAGGGAACGGGGGACATACGCAGTATTTT. Its protein product is CARSPPGNGGHTQYF.

Comments on this clonotype: One end of the junction fails to match germline, which may point to a read error. The chain joins TRBV11-2 to TRBJ2-3; the D is unclear. The germline V gene encodes CDR1 SGHAT and CDR2 FQNNGV. CDR3 size: 15 residues. CDR3 coding DNA: TGTGCCAGTAGCTCCGATGGGATCGTGGCAGATACGCAGTATTTT. It is translated as CASSSDGIVADTQYF.

The V call is TRBV4-1, the J call TRBJ2-2, with 12 bases lining up with TRBD1. Germline V CDR1 and CDR2: MGHRA, YSYEKL. J lost 10 bases, V lost 1 base, and 10 bases had no gene match. The CDR3 consists of 17 residues. Here the CDR3 reads CASSQVGTGGFIVELFF. The CDR3 DNA is TGCGCCAGCAGCCAAGTCGGGACAGGGGGCTTCATCGTGGAGCTGTTTTTT.

This clonotype was counted a few times. A read error is possible here, since a much larger clone lies one base away. The chain joins TRBV4-2 to TRBJ2-7; TRBD1 matches at 8 bases. CDR1 is LGHNA and CDR2 is YNFKEQ in the germline V gene. The CDR3 is made up of 15 amino acids. The CDR3 region has the DNA TGTGTCAGCAGCCTTCGACAGGGGATAAACTACGAGCAGTACTTC. Protein: CVSSLRQGINYEQYF.

The rearrangement uses TRBV11-2 and TRBJ2-7; D might be TRBD2 (6 bases). V lost 5 bases to trimming and J lost 12 bases, with 26 bases between them. Germline CDR1 SGHAT, CDR2 FQNNGV. The CDR3 spans 15 residues. CDR3 DNA sequence: TGTGCCAGCAGCCGCGCCTGGGACTCTTCGGTAGACCGGTACTTC. It specifies CASSRAWDSSVDRYF.

The sample holds many counts of this clonotype. The V gene is TRBV6-4, the J gene TRBJ1-1; 8 bases agree with TRBD1. CDR3 length: 14 amino acids. With V trimmed by 11 bases and J by 7 bases, 15 bases remained unmatched. In germline, CDR1 is MRHNA, CDR2 SNTAGT. The CDR3 bases are TGTGCCTCCCCAGGCACAGGGGGAAGCGGTGAAGCTTTCTTT. Translation gives CASPGTGGSGEAFF.

The chain recombines TRBV11-2 with TRBJ2-2; D uncertain. The V end lost 3 bases, the J end lost 7 bases, and 12 bases lay between the germline ends. Germline assignment: CDR1 SGHAT and CDR2 FQNNGV. This CDR3 has 14 amino acids. The CDR3 here is CASSLASGVGELFF. The CDR3 bases are TGTGCCAGCAGCTTGGCTAGTGGGGTCGGGGAGCTGTTTTTT.

This chain links TRBV11-1 with TRBJ2-5; D uncertain. With 7 bases removed from V and 5 bases from J, the gap between germline ends came to 17 bases. CDR1 and CDR2 from the germline V gene are SGHAT and FQDESV (reference sequence). The CDR3 has 14 amino acids. In DNA, the CDR3 is TGTGCCAGCAACCCCGACCGGGCCCAGGAGACCCAGTACTTC. Translation gives CASNPDRAQETQYF.

The rearrangement uses TRBV12-3 or TRBV12-4 and TRBJ2-2, with a possible D match to TRBD1 (5 bases). Trimming cost V 6 bases and J 9 bases, with 14 bases left between them. The CDR3 is 13 residues long. CDR3 nucleotides: TGTGCCAGCAGGGTCTGGGGCTCCCGGGAGCTGTTTTTT. Translation gives CASRVWGSRELFF.

On this clonotype: Possible read error: a much larger clone is one base away. The chain links TRBV29-1 to TRBJ1-1; D gene unclear. CDR1 and CDR2 (germline): SQVTM, ANQGSEA. The length of the CDR3 is 12 residues. In nucleotides, the CDR3 is TGCAGCGTTCGCGGCGGGAACACTGAAGCTGTCTTT. It codes for CSVRGGNTEAVF.

Many counts were recorded for this clonotype. The rearrangement joins TRBV6-5 to TRBJ2-4; weak D call: TRBD2 (5 bases). Looked up from germline, CDR1 is MNHEY and CDR2 is SVGAGI. V dropped 6 bases and J dropped 10 bases, with 16 bases sitting between them. The CDR3 spans 13 residues. CDR3 nucleotides: TGTGCCAGCAGGGACGGGATTGTTGGTATTCAGTACTTC. Its protein product is CASRDGIVGIQYF.

This clonotype was detected only once. The junction and the germline gene differ at one end; a read error may be behind it. This rearrangement joins TRBV29-1 to TRBJ1-2; D gene uncertain. The CDR3 consists of 11 residues. Germline V gene lookup returns CDR1 SQVTM and CDR2 ANQGSEA. The CDR3 DNA follows: TGCAGCCTTGGAGGGATCTATGGCTACACTTTC. This encodes CSLGGIYGYTF. The complete variable domain, with remaining parts taken from reference TRBV29-1 and TRBJ1-2, reads SAVISQKPSRDICQRGTSLTIQCQVDSQVTMMFWYRQQPGQSLTLIATANQGSEATYESGFVIDKFPISRPNLTFSTLTVSNMSPEDSSIYLCSLGGIYGYTFGSGTRLTVV.

Points on this clonotype: Likely a read error: the CDR3 ends without its conserved phenylalanine or tryptophan. Because the CDR3's place on the DNA is in doubt, the DNA is left out and the CDR3 is given as listed by TCRdb. The rearrangement links TRBV28 to TRBJ2-7; the table's D call, TRBD2, has no DNA check behind it. Including both end residues, the CDR3 is 12 amino acids long. CDR1 is MDHEN and CDR2 is SYDVKM in the germline V gene. The CDR3 sequence is CASSLFPQGPHL.

This clonotype was seen many times. The rearrangement joins TRBV6-5 to TRBJ2-7; 10 bases align to TRBD1. Trimming removed 6 bases from V and 6 bases from J; junction bases left unmatched: 11. Germline lookup yields CDR1 MNHEY and CDR2 SVGAGI. There are 15 residues in the CDR3. The CDR3 protein is CASSPDRGEKREQYF. In DNA form, the CDR3 reads TGTGCCAGCAGCCCGGACAGGGGGGAGAAGCGCGAGCAGTACTTC.

The rearrangement uses TRBV5-1 and TRBJ1-2; the D is unclear. The CDR3 covers 14 residues. Trimming took off 4 bases at V and 4 bases at J, with 14 bases between the two ends. CDR1 is SGHRS and CDR2 is YFSETQ in the germline V gene. The CDR3 sequence: CASSPGGLGYGYTF. In nucleotides, the CDR3 is TGCGCCAGCAGCCCGGGAGGACTAGGCTATGGCTACACCTTC.

The chain uses TRBV7-9 and TRBJ1-2; D may be TRBD1 (6 bases). Germline V gene sequence: CDR1 SEHNR, CDR2 FQNEAQ (reference sequence). The CDR3 totals 15 residues. Here the CDR3 DNA reads TGTGTCGGTAGCTTAGCTATGGACAGCATGAATGGCTACACCTTC. Protein sequence: CVGSLAMDSMNGYTF.

This clonotype occurred many times. The rearrangement links TRBV20-1 to TRBJ2-3; 11 bases fit TRBD2. The germline V gene has CDR1 DFQATT and CDR2 SNEGSKA (reference sequence). V dropped 5 bases and J dropped 2; count of bases not matched to a gene: 3. The CDR3 length is 14 residues. CDR3 sequence (DNA): TGCAGTGCTGATAGCGGGAGGGACACAGATACGCAGTATTTT. Its protein product is CSADSGRDTDTQYF.

Comments on this clonotype: A junction boundary mismatches the germline segment, possibly from a read error. The DNA for the CDR3 is TGCAGCGTTGAACACTCCAGACCAGATCCAAACACCGGTGAGCTGTCTTTT. Its protein product is CSVEHSRPDPNTGELSF. J is TRBJ2-2 and V is TRBV29-1; no clear D gene. Germline V gene sequence: CDR1 SQVTM, CDR2 ANQGSEA. The length of the CDR3 is 17 residues.

The V gene is TRBV12-3 or TRBV12-4, the J gene TRBJ1-5; D is perhaps TRBD1 (6 bases). CDR3 length: 17 amino acids. With 5 bases removed from V and 2 bases from J, the gap between germline ends came to 19 bases. This chain's CDR3 is CASSPATGTSRNQPQHF. The CDR3 DNA reads as TGTGCCAGCAGTCCCGCCACAGGGACGTCGCGCAATCAGCCCCAGCATTTT.

Notes on this clonotype: At one end the junction does not follow the germline gene, possibly because of a read error. The rearrangement joins TRBV11-2 to TRBJ2-1; 10 nucleotides align to TRBD2. Germline values: CDR1 SGHAT, CDR2 FQNNGV. CDR3 size: 17 residues. The CDR3: CASSPQFELAGKNGQFF. The CDR3 DNA reads TGTGCCAGTAGCCCCCAATTTGAACTAGCGGGAAAGAATGGGCAGTTCTTC.